This is a list of T cell receptor beta chains from one sample in a study of shared clonotypes between healthy human individuals. The data were produced by immunoSEQ multiplex PCR, yet TCRdb's version contains in-frame clones alone and is incomplete. The table lists 1.5 million to 1.9 million clones, 98% of them singletons. The sequenced sample consisted of naive CD4+ T cells sorted from blood. The receptor set was obtained from a man aged 25 to 40 in good health. The CDR3 runs from the conserved cysteine through the conserved F or W. The D gene is left open where the match is weak. Clone sizes are given selectively: once, few, many, or a class where the clone is expanded.

v_call	clone_size	d_call	j_call	cdr3_length	cdr3_aa	cdr3_nt
TRBV9	.	TRBD1	TRBJ2-3	15	CASSATGTVTDTQYF	TGTGCCAGCAGCGCAACCGGGACAGTCACAGATACGCAGTATTTT
TRBV19	.	.	TRBJ2-3	16	CASSINWGGDTDTQYF	TGTGCCAGTAGTATAAATTGGGGCGGAGACACAGATACGCAGTATTTT
TRBV6-5	.	TRBD1	TRBJ1-1	14	CASRKTGGNTEAFF	TGTGCCAGCAGGAAGACAGGGGGGAACACTGAAGCTTTCTTT
TRBV19	.	.	TRBJ1-4	19	CASSSLYLGGSSTNEKLFF	TGTGCCAGTAGTTCCCTGTATTTGGGTGGCTCATCAACTAATGAAAAACTGTTTTTT
TRBV28	.	.	TRBJ1-2	15	CASSPVPAPGESYTF	TGTGCCAGCAGTCCCGTACCCGCACCGGGAGAGAGCTACACCTTC
TRBV15	.	TRBD1	TRBJ2-7	17	CATSRSPGPGGRNEQYF	TGTGCCACCAGCAGATCCCCGGGTCCAGGGGGCCGGAACGAGCAGTACTTC
TRBV5-1	.	TRBD1	TRBJ2-7	17	CASSLAPGQGTAYEQYF	TGCGCCAGCAGCTTGGCCCCGGGACAGGGTACGGCCTACGAGCAGTACTTC
TRBV5-5	.	.	TRBJ1-1	12	CASSLTGSEAFF	TGTGCCAGCAGCTTGACAGGATCTGAAGCTTTCTTT
TRBV4-1	once	.	TRBJ2-5	15	CASSQVMGGQETQYF	TGCGCCAGCAGCCAAGTAATGGGGGGCCAAGAGACCCAGTACTTC
TRBV5-1	.	TRBD1	TRBJ1-3	18	CASMYGQGSGLTGNTIYF	TGCGCCAGCATGTACGGACAGGGAAGCGGGTTAACTGGAAACACCATATATTTT
TRBV7-8	.	.	TRBJ1-3	16	CASSLNQGISGNTIYF	TGTGCCAGCAGCTTGAATCAGGGTATCTCTGGAAACACCATATATTTT
TRBV7-9	.	TRBD2	TRBJ2-1	18	CASSLGTSGRAQYNEQFF	TGTGCCAGCAGCCTCGGGACTAGCGGGAGGGCCCAATACAATGAGCAGTTCTTC
TRBV19	.	.	TRBJ2-1	12	CASSVLYNEQFF	TGTGCCAGTAGCGTTTTATACAATGAGCAGTTCTTC
TRBV7-2	.	.	TRBJ1-1	16	CASSFRFQGVNTEAFF	TGTGCCAGCAGCTTCCGGTTCCAGGGCGTCAACACTGAAGCTTTCTTT
TRBV30	once	TRBD1	TRBJ2-5	16	CAWGTGGFSSQGTQYF	TGTGCCTGGGGGACAGGGGGTTTTTCATCCCAAGGGACCCAGTACTTC
TRBV2	.	.	TRBJ1-2	13	CASSGVTNYGYTF	TGTGCCAGCAGTGGAGTCACGAACTATGGCTACACCTTC
TRBV2	.	.	TRBJ2-1	15	CASSEERLDGDEQFF	TGTGCCAGCAGTGAAGAGAGGCTAGACGGGGATGAGCAGTTCTTC
TRBV30	.	.	TRBJ2-7	13	CAWSVLNTYEQYF	TGTGCCTGGAGTGTACTGAATACCTACGAGCAGTACTTC
TRBV7-6	once	.	TRBJ2-3	15	CASSLGERPTDTQYF	TGTGCCAGCAGCTTAGGCGAGCGCCCCACAGATACGCAGTATTTT
TRBV28	.	TRBD2	TRBJ2-1	20	CASNLKLGLAGVIKDNEQFF	TGTGCCAGCAACCTCAAGCTGGGACTAGCGGGAGTAATTAAGGACAATGAGCAGTTCTTC
TRBV5-6	.	TRBD1	TRBJ2-7	17	CASSQAGWARGQLEQYF	TGTGCCAGCAGCCAGGCGGGGTGGGCCAGGGGGCAGCTCGAGCAGTACTTC
TRBV15	.	.	TRBJ1-1	14	CATSIARGNTEAFF	TGTGCCACCAGCATAGCCAGGGGGAACACTGAAGCTTTCTTT
TRBV7-3	.	.	TRBJ2-1	13	CASSPPGGNEQFF	TGTGCCAGCAGCCCCCCCGGTGGCAATGAGCAGTTCTTC
TRBV27	once	TRBD2	TRBJ2-1	15	CASRAVLAGDNEQFF	TGTGCCAGCAGAGCTGTACTAGCGGGAGACAATGAGCAGTTCTTC
TRBV15	.	TRBD2	TRBJ2-3	19	CATSRETWGLAGGTDTQYF	TGTGCCACCAGCAGAGAAACGTGGGGACTAGCGGGCGGCACAGATACGCAGTATTTT
TRBV7-9	.	.	TRBJ1-5	14	CASSFEGSGQPQHF	TGTGCCAGCAGCTTTGAGGGATCCGGTCAGCCCCAGCATTTT
TRBV5-3	.	TRBD1	TRBJ2-7	20	CARSFFHRGEKVLCSYEQYF	TGTGCCAGAAGCTTCTTTCACAGGGGCGAGAAAGTACTATGCTCCTACGAGCAGTACTTC
TRBV19	.	.	TRBJ2-7	14	CATRRTATNYEQYF	TGTGCCACCAGAAGGACAGCGACAAACTACGAGCAGTACTTC
TRBV18	.	.	TRBJ1-1	13	CASSSRLNTEAFF	TGTGCCAGCTCATCGAGGCTGAACACTGAAGCTTTCTTT
TRBV2	.	TRBD2	TRBJ2-7	14	CASSTLAGAMEQYF	TGTGCCAGCAGTACACTAGCGGGAGCTATGGAGCAGTACTTC
TRBV7-8	.	TRBD2	TRBJ2-3	17	CASSDQRELPPTDTQYF	TGTGCCAGCAGCGACCAGCGGGAGCTCCCCCCCACAGATACGCAGTATTTT
TRBV11-2	once	.	TRBJ2-7	13	CASSLDGPLEQYF	TGTGCCAGCAGCTTAGATGGCCCTCTTGAGCAGTACTTC
TRBV7-7	.	.	TRBJ2-5	14	CASSLRTTKETQYF	TGTGCCAGCAGCTTGAGGACCACGAAAGAGACCCAGTACTTC
TRBV28	.	.	TRBJ1-4	13	CASSYTGNEKLFF	TGTGCCAGCAGTTACACAGGGAATGAAAAACTGTTTTTT
TRBV29-1	.	.	TRBJ2-6	12	CSVVSGANVLTF	TGCAGCGTCGTTTCTGGGGCCAACGTCCTGACTTTC
TRBV2	.	.	TRBJ1-1	14	CASSEEIVNTEAFF	TGTGCCAGCAGTGAGGAGATAGTGAACACTGAAGCTTTCTTT
TRBV7-7	once	TRBD1	TRBJ2-2	18	CASSLYPRTGANTGELFF	TGTGCCAGCAGCTTATATCCCCGTACAGGGGCGAACACCGGGGAGCTGTTTTTT
TRBV29-1	.	.	TRBJ2-7	12	CSVEGDGYEQYF	TGCAGCGTTGAAGGGGACGGCTACGAGCAGTACTTC
TRBV6-5	.	TRBD2	TRBJ2-5	12	CASGEGWETQYF	TGTGCCAGCGGGGAGGGGTGGGAGACCCAGTACTTC
TRBV9	.	.	TRBJ2-5	17	CASSVGPIAARQETQYF	TGTGCCAGCAGCGTAGGTCCAATAGCGGCTCGGCAGGAGACCCAGTACTTC
TRBV30	.	.	TRBJ2-2	12	CAWRPNTGELFF	TGTGCCTGGAGACCGAACACCGGGGAGCTGTTTTTT
TRBV28	.	.	TRBJ2-7	14	CASAGQNPSYEQYF	TGTGCCAGCGCGGGACAGAACCCCTCCTACGAGCAGTACTTC
TRBV11-1	.	.	TRBJ2-1	15	CASSRQWGSYNEQFF	TGTGCCAGCAGCCGCCAGTGGGGCTCCTACAATGAGCAGTTCTTC
TRBV7-9	.	TRBD2	TRBJ2-7	17	CASSLNSVAGGADEQYF	TGTGCCAGCAGCTTAAATTCAGTGGCGGGAGGAGCCGACGAGCAGTACTTC
TRBV6-1	.	TRBD1	TRBJ1-5	19	CASSEGPSGQLPGNQPQHF	TGTGCCAGCAGTGAGGGACCCTCGGGACAGCTCCCGGGCAATCAGCCCCAGCATTTT
TRBV9	.	TRBD2	TRBJ2-1	14	CASSSSGRANEQFF	TGTGCCAGCAGCTCTAGCGGGAGGGCCAATGAGCAGTTCTTC
TRBV9	.	.	TRBJ2-5	14	CASSGRDSQETQYF	TGTGCCAGCAGCGGCCGGGACTCACAAGAGACCCAGTACTTC
TRBV7-9	once	.	TRBJ2-1	15	CASSLRLGSYNEQFF	TGTGCCAGCAGCCTGAGACTAGGTTCCTACAATGAGCAGTTCTTC
TRBV7-8	.	.	TRBJ2-3	14	CASSLRPQPDTQYF	TGTGCCAGCAGCCTCAGACCTCAACCAGATACGCAGTATTTT
TRBV9	.	.	TRBJ2-1	15	CASIPGEGSYNEQFF	TGTGCCAGCATCCCAGGGGAGGGCTCCTACAATGAGCAGTTCTTC
TRBV5-6	.	.	TRBJ2-7	14	CALSEGGLAYEQYF	TGTGCCCTATCCGAGGGGGGGCTTGCCTACGAGCAGTACTTC
TRBV9	.	TRBD2	TRBJ2-1	16	CASSTTGTISYNEQFF	TGTGCCAGCAGCACGACCGGGACTATATCTTACAATGAGCAGTTCTTC
TRBV11-2	.	.	TRBJ2-3	15	CASSLGGFKSDTQYF	TGTGCCAGCAGCTTAGGGGGCTTCAAATCAGATACGCAGTATTTT
TRBV5-1	once	TRBD2	TRBJ2-5	15	CASSSMPGLEKTQYF	TGCGCCAGCAGCTCAATGCCGGGACTAGAAAAGACCCAGTACTTC
TRBV19	.	.	TRBJ1-5	14	CASNDRFQNRSQHF	TGTGCCAGTAACGACAGGTTTCAAAATCGGTCCCAGCATTTT
TRBV11-2	.	.	TRBJ1-2	13	CASSLPSTAHAAF	TGTGCCAGCAGCTTACCTTCGACAGCCCATGCCGCCTTC
TRBV5-1	once	TRBD1	TRBJ1-4	16	CASSLTGGAPSEKLFF	TGCGCCAGCAGCTTGACAGGGGGCGCCCCATCGGAAAAACTGTTTTTT
TRBV20-1	.	.	TRBJ2-1	11	CSAVRGDEQFF	TGCAGTGCCGTTAGGGGGGATGAGCAGTTCTTC